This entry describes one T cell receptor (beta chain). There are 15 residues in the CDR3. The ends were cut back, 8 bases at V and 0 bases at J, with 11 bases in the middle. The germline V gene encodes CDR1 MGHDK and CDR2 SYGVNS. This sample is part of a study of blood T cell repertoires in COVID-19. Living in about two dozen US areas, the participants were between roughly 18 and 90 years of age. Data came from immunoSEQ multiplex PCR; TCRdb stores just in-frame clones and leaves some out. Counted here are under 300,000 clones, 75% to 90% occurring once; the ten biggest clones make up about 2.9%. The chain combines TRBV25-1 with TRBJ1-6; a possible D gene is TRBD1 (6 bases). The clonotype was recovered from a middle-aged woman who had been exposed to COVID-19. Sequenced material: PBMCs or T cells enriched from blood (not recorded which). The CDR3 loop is CASQSRGSYNSPLHF. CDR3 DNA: TGTGCCAGCCAATCCAGGGGCTCCTATAATTCACCCCTCCACTTT. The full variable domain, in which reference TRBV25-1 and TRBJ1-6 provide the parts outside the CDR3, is EADIYQTPRYLVIGTGKKITLECSQTMGHDKMYWYQQDPGMELHLIHYSYGVNSTEKGDLSSESTVSRIRTEHFPLTLESARPSHTSQYLCASQSRGSYNSPLHFGNGTRLTVT.